This record looks at one T cell receptor (beta chain) sequence and its context. As yet, its antigen is unknown. The junction departs from germline at one end; a sequencing error may be responsible. This specimen comes from a study of T cells in Graves' hyperthyroidism and ophthalmopathy. Overall study: Peripheral blood was drawn at first diagnosis, prior to all treatment.

The CDR3 contains 14 residues. The germline V gene encodes CDR1 SGDLS and CDR2 YYNGEE. Amplified TCR beta CDR3 regions derived from RNA transcripts. During a first-round RT-PCR of the TCR CDR3, the HTBI primer set was used. MiXCR, applied by TCRdb to the multiplex PCR reads, yields one record per CDR3 protein. Of approximately 720,000 distinct CDR3 sequences in the sample, around 20% were seen once. Regarding the study as a whole: Ophthalmopathy and stable hyperthyroidism were separated by a 13 V-J model. It was a median around seven months before onset that the model predicted ophthalmopathy.

The rearrangement joins TRBV9 to TRBJ1-6; 9 nucleotides match TRBD1. This TCR was recovered from a woman aged 45 to 65 with Graves' hyperthyroidism that later progressed to Graves' ophthalmopathy. Sequenced sample: blood. The CDR3 protein is CASRPGQGYSPPHF. CDR3 nucleotides: TGTGCCAGCAGACCGGGACAGGGATATTCACCCCCCCACTTT.